Presented here are 16 T cell receptor beta chains from one specimen sequenced in a study of shared T cell receptors in the human thymus. Produced via immunoSEQ multiplex PCR; TCRdb's table is partial and in-frame only. The sample shows over 450,000 clones, around 78% of them seen only once. These data are also associated with another study on human thymus T cells.

What was sequenced was thymocytes. The receptors were gathered from a boy under three years old with a congenital heart defect.

The V gene is TRBV5-1, the J gene TRBJ2-1, with 9 bases aligning to TRBD2. The CDR3 sequence is 16 residues long. Losses at the gene ends were 0 bases for V and 9 bases for J; bases not matched to a gene: 10. CDR1 is SGHRS, CDR2 YFSETQ, per germline. The DNA of the CDR3 is TGCGCCAGCAGCTTGGTGCTAGCGGGATCCGAGGGTGAGCAGTTCTTC. It translates to CASSLVLAGSEGEQFF.

The CDR3 nucleotides are TGTGCCAGCAGCCTACAGGACAGGGGTTCGGGGACTGAAGCTTTCTTT. This gives the protein CASSLQDRGSGTEAFF. The chain joins TRBV13 to TRBJ1-1; 9 nucleotides agree with TRBD1. With 5 bases clipped from V and 5 bases from J, the junction kept 12 bases outside the gene matches. The CDR3 loop spans 16 amino acids. CDR1 is PRHDT and CDR2 is FYEKMQ in the germline V gene (reference sequence).

This clone came up a few times. The chain is built from TRBV4-3 and TRBJ1-1; D is unclear. V lost 0 bases to trimming and J lost 3 bases, with 11 bases between them. The CDR3 contains 15 residues. Germline V gives CDR1 LGHNA, CDR2 YSLEER. The CDR3 here is CASSQESGGYTEAFF. Here the CDR3 DNA reads TGCGCCAGCAGCCAAGAGTCCGGAGGGTACACTGAAGCTTTCTTT.

The chain joins TRBV7-8 to TRBJ2-2; 9 nucleotides line up with TRBD2. The V and J ends lost 1 base and 6 bases, in that order; junction bases with no gene match: 6. Germline V gene sequence: CDR1 SGHVS, CDR2 FQNEAQ. The CDR3 runs to 16 residues. CDR3 residues: CASSLVTLAGSGELFF. The CDR3 coding sequence is TGTGCCAGCAGCTTAGTAACGCTAGCGGGATCCGGGGAGCTGTTTTTT.

The rearrangement uses TRBV9 and TRBJ2-2, with 12 positions matching TRBD2. CDR3 length equals 16 residues. The J segment lost 5 bases and the V segment lost 5 bases, leaving 7 bases of the junction unmatched. Germline lookup yields CDR1 SGDLS and CDR2 YYNGEE. In nucleotides, the CDR3 is TGTGCCAGCAGGAGGACTAGCGGGATCGGGACCGGGGAGCTGTTTTTT. This translates into CASRRTSGIGTGELFF.

The V and J genes are TRBV4-1 and TRBJ2-3, with TRBD2 matching 13 bases. V was clipped by 5 bases and J by 1 base; unmatched bases: 12. This CDR3 region has 19 residues. CDR1 MGHRA and CDR2 YSYEKL come from the germline V gene. For the CDR3, the DNA is TGCGCCAGCAGCACAACCGGGACTAGCGGGGCCAATCGCACAGATACGCAGTATTTT. It is translated as CASSTTGTSGANRTDTQYF.

V usage is TRBV27 and J usage is TRBJ2-1; tentatively, D is TRBD2 (6 bases). Germline V lookup: CDR1 MNHEY, CDR2 SMNVEV (reference sequence). The CDR3 sequence is 15 residues long. V was clipped by 0 bases and J by 5 bases, with 11 bases between them. DNA of the CDR3: TGTGCCAGCAGTTTATCGCCTAGCGAGGACAATGAGCAGTTCTTC. As protein: CASSLSPSEDNEQFF.

This clone turned up a few times. The chain carries TRBV18 and TRBJ2-7; tentative D call: TRBD1 (5 bases). CDR1 and CDR2 (germline): KGHSH, LQKENI. V was trimmed by 2 bases and J by 3 bases, leaving 17 bases between them. The length of the CDR3 is 16 residues. CDR3 coding DNA: TGTGCCAGCTCACCAAGTGGTACAGGTGGTCACTACGAGCAGTACTTC. Amino acids: CASSPSGTGGHYEQYF.

This chain uses TRBV27 with TRBJ2-5; 7 bases line up with TRBD2. V lost 6 bases and J lost 5; bases outside the gene matches: 12. The CDR3 contains 15 residues. Germline CDR1 reads MNHEY; CDR2 reads SMNVEV (reference sequence). CDR3 region: CASRSVSGASETQYF. The CDR3, as DNA: TGTGCCAGCAGGTCCGTAAGCGGGGCGTCGGAGACCCAGTACTTC.

A single count supports this clone. V gene TRBV30 combines with J gene TRBJ2-7; TRBD2 might be the D (6 bases). This CDR3 contains 16 residues. Trimming removed 2 bases at V and 9 bases at J, with 26 bases between. Germline V gives CDR1 GTSNPN, CDR2 SVGIG (reference sequence). The CDR3 sequence: CAWSFPRDGLRRRQYF. The DNA for the CDR3 is TGTGCCTGGAGTTTTCCGCGGGACGGGCTGCGCAGGCGGCAGTACTTC.

This rearrangement joins TRBV7-2 to TRBJ2-3; 13 positions match TRBD2. The CDR3 extends over 15 amino acids. After removal of 5 bases from V and 7 bases from J, the junction contained 6 bases not matched to a gene. Germline loops: CDR1 SGHTA, CDR2 FQGNSA. The DNA of the CDR3 is TGTGCCAGCAGCCCGAGGACTAGCGGGGGTTATACGCAGTATTTT. It is translated as CASSPRTSGGYTQYF.

This clone has only a few counts. The chain couples TRBV2 to TRBJ1-2, with unresolved D. This CDR3 comprises 15 residues. Germline V gene data show CDR1 as SNHLY and CDR2 as FYNNEI. V lost 7 bases, J lost 4 bases, and 19 bases lay in between. The CDR3 spells CASTDGDARGYGYTF. The CDR3 DNA reads as TGTGCCAGCACCGACGGTGACGCCCGAGGCTATGGCTACACCTTC.

The chain links TRBV4-2 to TRBJ2-3; D uncertain. The CDR3 has 14 residues. The V gene lost 7 bases and the J gene lost 3 bases, with 14 bases spanning the gap. In germline, CDR1 is LGHNA, CDR2 YNFKEQ. The CDR3 nucleotides are TGTGCCAGCATCTGGTTAGCTAGTACAGATACGCAGTATTTT. Translated: CASIWLASTDTQYF.

This sequence joins TRBV5-6 and TRBJ2-1; TRBD1 matches at 8 bases. V shed 4 bases, J shed 8 bases, and the junction held 11 bases outside the gene matches. The CDR3 is 15 amino acids. Germline V CDR1 and CDR2: SGHDT, YYEEEE. The CDR3 DNA reads TGTGCCAGCAGCCCTGGACAGGGCACGGGGGATGAGCAGTTCTTC. It encodes CASSPGQGTGDEQFF.

This chain connects TRBV27 to TRBJ2-1; D is perhaps TRBD2 (5 bases). Trimming stripped 6 bases from V and 5 bases from J, with 17 bases between. The germline V gene has CDR1 MNHEY and CDR2 SMNVEV (reference sequence). This CDR3 spans 15 amino acids. CDR3 amino acids: CASSVREPWDNEQFF. The DNA for the CDR3 is TGTGCCAGCAGCGTACGGGAACCGTGGGACAATGAGCAGTTCTTC.

This chain links TRBV7-2 with TRBJ1-1; perhaps TRBD1 as D (5 bases). Trimming shortened V by 4 bases and J by 5 bases, and 8 bases separated the two germline ends. This CDR3 is built from 12 residues. Germline CDR1 and CDR2: SGHTA and FQGNSA. The CDR3 loop is CASSWGGTEAFF. The CDR3 DNA sequence: TGTGCCAGCAGCTGGGGGGGGACTGAAGCTTTCTTT. The full variable domain, completed using reference TRBV7-2 and TRBJ1-1, is GAGVSQSPSNKVTEKGKDVELRCDPISGHTALYWYRQSLGQGLEFLIYFQGNSAPDKSGLPSDRFSAERTGGSVSTLTIQRTQQEDSAVYLCASSWGGTEAFFGQGTRLTVV.